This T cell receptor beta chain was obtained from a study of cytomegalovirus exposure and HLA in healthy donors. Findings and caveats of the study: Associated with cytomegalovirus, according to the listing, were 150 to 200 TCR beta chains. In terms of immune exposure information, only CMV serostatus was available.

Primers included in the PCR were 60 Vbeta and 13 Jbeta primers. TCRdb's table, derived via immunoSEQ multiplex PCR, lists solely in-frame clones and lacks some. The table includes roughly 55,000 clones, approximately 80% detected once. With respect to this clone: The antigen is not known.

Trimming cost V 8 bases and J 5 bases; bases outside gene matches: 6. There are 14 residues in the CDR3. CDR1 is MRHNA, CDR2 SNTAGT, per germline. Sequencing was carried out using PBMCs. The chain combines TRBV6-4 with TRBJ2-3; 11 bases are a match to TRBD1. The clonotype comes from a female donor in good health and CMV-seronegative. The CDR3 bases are TGTGCCAGCTCCTCCGGGACAGGGGGAGATACGCAGTATTTT. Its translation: CASSSGTGGDTQYF.